This T cell receptor (beta chain) was sequenced during a study of T cell repertoires in cytomegalovirus infection. To note about this clonotype: Its antigen is not identified.

MiXCR was run by TCRdb on the reads, yielding one entry per CDR3 protein. In the table there are some 920,000 distinct CDR3 sequences, roughly 30% of which are singletons. The CDR3 extends over 14 amino acids. Trimming took off 7 bases at V and 7 bases at J, with 19 bases between the two ends. Germline assignment: CDR1 SSHAT and CDR2 FNYEAQ (reference sequence). V is TRBV7-7 and J is TRBJ1-2; no firm D call. This specimen consisted of cultured CD8+ T cells from PBMCs, obtained from culture after CMV antigen stimulation. The receptor comes from a human donor in good health (CMV status not recorded). Some clones in this sample may be carry-over from other donors' samples. Here the CDR3 reads CASTGGGVHGGYTF. The DNA of the CDR3 is TGTGCCAGCACCGGAGGCGGAGTGCACGGTGGCTACACCTTC.